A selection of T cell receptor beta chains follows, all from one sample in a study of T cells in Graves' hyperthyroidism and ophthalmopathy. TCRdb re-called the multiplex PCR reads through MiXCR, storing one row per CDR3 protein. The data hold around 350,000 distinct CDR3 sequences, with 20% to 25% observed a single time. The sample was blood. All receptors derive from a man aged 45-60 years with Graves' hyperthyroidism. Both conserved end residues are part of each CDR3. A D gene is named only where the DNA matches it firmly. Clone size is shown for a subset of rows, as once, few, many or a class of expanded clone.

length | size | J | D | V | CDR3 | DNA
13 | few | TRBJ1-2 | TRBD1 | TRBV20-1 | CSANRDSGLGYTF | TGCAGTGCAAACCGGGACAGCGGTTTAGGCTACACCTTC
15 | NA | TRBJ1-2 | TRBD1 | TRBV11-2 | CASSSMTGGAKGYTF | TGTGCCAGCAGCTCGATGACAGGGGGCGCGAAGGGCTACACCTTC
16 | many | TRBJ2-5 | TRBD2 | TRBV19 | CASSKRTSGEQETQYF | TGTGCCAGTAGTAAACGGACTAGCGGGGAACAAGAGACCCAGTACTTC
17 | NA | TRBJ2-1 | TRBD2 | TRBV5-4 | CASSFPSSGTTYNEQFF | TGTGCCAGCAGCTTTCCTTCTAGCGGGACCACCTACAATGAGCAGTTCTTC
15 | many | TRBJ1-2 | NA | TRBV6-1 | CASSGVAGDRRGYTF | TGTGCCAGCAGTGGAGTGGCAGGGGATCGGCGGGGCTACACCTTC
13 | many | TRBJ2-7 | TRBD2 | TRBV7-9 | CASGSSGSYEQYF | TGTGCCAGCGGGTCTAGCGGTTCCTACGAGCAGTACTTC
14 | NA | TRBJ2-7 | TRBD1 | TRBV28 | CASSLRQGAEEQYF | TGTGCCAGCAGTTTAAGGCAGGGGGCGGAGGAGCAGTACTTC
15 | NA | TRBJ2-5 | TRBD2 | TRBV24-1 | CATSPSGVSGETQYF | TGTGCCACCAGTCCTAGCGGGGTAAGCGGAGAGACCCAGTACTTC
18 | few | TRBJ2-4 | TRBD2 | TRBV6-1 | CASSKGTSGIGAKNIQYF | TGTGCCAGCAGTAAAGGGACTAGCGGGATCGGCGCCAAAAACATTCAGTACTTC
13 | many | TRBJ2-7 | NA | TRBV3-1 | CASSQASSLEQYF | TGTGCCAGCAGCCAAGCTTCTTCCCTCGAGCAGTACTTC
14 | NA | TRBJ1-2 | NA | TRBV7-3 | CASSDTPGTDGYTF | TGTGCCAGCAGCGATACCCCCGGGACTGATGGCTACACCTTC
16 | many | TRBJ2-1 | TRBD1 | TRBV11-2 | CASSPLWQGVVNEQFF | TGTGCCAGCAGCCCGCTTTGGCAGGGGGTCGTCAATGAGCAGTTCTTC
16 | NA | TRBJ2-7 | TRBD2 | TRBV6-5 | CASGYRASGSRYEQYF | TGTGCCAGCGGTTACCGGGCTAGCGGGAGTCGCTACGAGCAGTACTTC
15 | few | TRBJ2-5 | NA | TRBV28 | CASSPLSGIQETQYF | TGTGCCAGCAGTCCCCTTAGCGGAATCCAAGAGACCCAGTACTTC
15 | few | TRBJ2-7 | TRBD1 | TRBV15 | CATSRSIDRDYEQYF | TGTGCCACCAGCAGATCCATCGACAGGGACTACGAGCAGTACTTC
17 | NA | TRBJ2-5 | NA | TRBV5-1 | CASSLTGRLTSRETQYF | TGCGCCAGCAGCTTGACGGGCCGCTTAACCTCAAGGGAGACCCAGTACTTC
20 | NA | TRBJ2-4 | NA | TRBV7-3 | CASSLIPRPRAVLAKNIQYF | TGTGCCAGCAGCTTAATTCCGAGACCCAGGGCCGTTCTAGCCAAAAACATTCAGTACTTC
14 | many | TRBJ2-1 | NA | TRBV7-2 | CASSFPPSYNEQFF | TGTGCCAGCAGCTTCCCACCCTCCTACAATGAGCAGTTCTTC
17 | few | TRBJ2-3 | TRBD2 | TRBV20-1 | CSAIHLSSGRSRDTQYF | TGCAGTGCTATCCACCTCTCTAGCGGGAGATCACGGGATACGCAGTATTTT
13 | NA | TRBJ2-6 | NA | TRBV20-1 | CSARRSGANVLTF | TGCAGTGCTAGGCGCTCTGGGGCCAACGTCCTGACTTTC
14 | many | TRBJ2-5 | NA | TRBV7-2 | CASSLRAGQETQYF | TGTGCCAGCAGCTTAAGGGCAGGGCAAGAGACCCAGTACTTC
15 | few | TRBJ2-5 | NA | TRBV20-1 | CSARESEGLAETQYF | TGCAGTGCTAGAGAATCTGAAGGACTTGCAGAGACCCAGTACTTC
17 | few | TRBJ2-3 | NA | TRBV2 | CASSAFTRKISTDTQYF | TGTGCCAGCAGTGCCTTTACCCGGAAAATTAGCACAGATACGCAGTATTTT
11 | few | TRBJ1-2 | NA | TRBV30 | CAWSGGGRYTF | TGTGCCTGGAGTGGGGGGGGCAGGTACACCTTC
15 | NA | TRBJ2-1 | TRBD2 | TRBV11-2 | CASSLSREGYNEQFF | TGTGCCAGCAGCTTATCTCGGGAGGGATACAATGAGCAGTTCTTC
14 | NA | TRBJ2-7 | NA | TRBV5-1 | CASISVAGPGEQYF | TGCGCCAGCATCTCGGTCGCGGGGCCTGGCGAGCAGTACTTC
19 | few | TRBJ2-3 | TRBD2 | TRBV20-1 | CSARVNPGLAGGKTDTQYF | TGCAGTGCTAGAGTTAACCCGGGACTAGCGGGAGGAAAGACAGATACGCAGTATTTT
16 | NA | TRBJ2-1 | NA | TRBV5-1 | CASSLNPASLRNEQFF | TGCGCCAGCAGCTTGAATCCAGCATCACTTCGCAATGAGCAGTTCTTC
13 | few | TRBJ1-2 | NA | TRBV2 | CASSETQNYGYTF | TGTGCCAGCAGTGAAACCCAGAACTATGGCTACACCTTC
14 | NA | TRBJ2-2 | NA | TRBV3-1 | CASSQATNTGELFF | TGTGCCAGCAGCCAGGCAACGAACACCGGGGAGCTGTTTTTT
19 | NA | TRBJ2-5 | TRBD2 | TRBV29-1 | CSVEGWASGRATGRETQYF | TGCAGCGTTGAAGGCTGGGCTAGCGGGAGGGCCACAGGGAGAGAGACCCAGTACTTC
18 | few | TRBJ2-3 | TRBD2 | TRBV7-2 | CASSLALTRLADTDTQYF | TGTGCCAGCAGCTTGGCCTTAACCCGACTAGCAGACACAGATACGCAGTATTTT
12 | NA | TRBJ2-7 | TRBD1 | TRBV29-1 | CSVERQGGEQYF | TGCAGCGTTGAAAGACAGGGGGGCGAGCAGTACTTC
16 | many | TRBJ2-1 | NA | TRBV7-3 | CASSFYRLEQGNEQFF | TGTGCCAGCAGCTTCTATCGGCTCGAGCAGGGCAATGAGCAGTTCTTC
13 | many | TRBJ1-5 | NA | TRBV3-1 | CASSQDPGQPQHF | TGTGCCAGCAGCCAAGATCCAGGGCAGCCCCAGCATTTT
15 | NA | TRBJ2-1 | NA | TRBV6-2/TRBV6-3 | CASSSPGGAYNEQFF | TGTGCCAGCAGCTCCCCAGGGGGGGCCTACAATGAGCAGTTCTTC
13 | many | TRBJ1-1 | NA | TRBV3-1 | CASSQDANTEAFF | TGTGCCAGCAGCCAAGATGCGAACACTGAAGCTTTCTTT
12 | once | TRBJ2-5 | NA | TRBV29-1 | CSVADNRETQYF | TGCAGCGTCGCAGACAACCGGGAGACCCAGTACTTC
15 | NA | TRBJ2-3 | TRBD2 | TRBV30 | CAWTSAGAGTDTQYF | TGTGCCTGGACCTCAGCGGGAGCCGGCACAGATACGCAGTATTTT
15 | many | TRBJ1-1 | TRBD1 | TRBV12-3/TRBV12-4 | CASSHSGQGGTEAFF | TGTGCCAGCAGCCACTCGGGACAGGGGGGCACTGAAGCTTTCTTT
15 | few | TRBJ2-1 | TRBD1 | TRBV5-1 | CASSLGQGGPNEQFF | TGCGCCAGCAGCCTAGGACAGGGGGGCCCCAATGAGCAGTTCTTC
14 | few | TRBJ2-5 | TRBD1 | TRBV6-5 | CASTHPGTEETQYF | TGTGCCAGCACCCACCCCGGGACAGAAGAGACCCAGTACTTC
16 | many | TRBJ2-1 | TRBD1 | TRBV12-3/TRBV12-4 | CASRTTNRGHLGEQFF | TGTGCCAGCAGAACAACCAACAGGGGGCATCTTGGTGAGCAGTTCTTC
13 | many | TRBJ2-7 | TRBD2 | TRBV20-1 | CSASFGGMGEQYF | TGCAGTGCTTCCTTCGGGGGGATGGGCGAGCAGTACTTC
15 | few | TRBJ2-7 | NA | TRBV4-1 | CASSQGYRSSYEQYF | TGCGCCAGCAGCCAAGGGTACCGGTCAAGCTACGAGCAGTACTTC
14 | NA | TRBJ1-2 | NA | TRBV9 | CASSVVGQGTGYTF | TGTGCCAGCAGCGTAGTTGGGCAGGGGACAGGCTACACCTTC
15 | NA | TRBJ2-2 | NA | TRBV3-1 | CASTMAGTPSRELFF | TGTGCCAGCACCATGGCAGGGACACCCTCCAGGGAGCTGTTTTTT
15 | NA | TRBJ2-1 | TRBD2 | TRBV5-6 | CASSVPGLAGPEQFF | TGTGCCAGCAGCGTCCCGGGACTAGCGGGACCAGAGCAGTTCTTC
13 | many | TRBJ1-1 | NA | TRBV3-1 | CASSHVDGLEAFF | TGTGCCAGCAGCCATGTGGACGGTCTTGAAGCTTTCTTT
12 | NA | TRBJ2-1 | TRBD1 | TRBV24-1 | CATSAGGGEQFF | TGTGCCACCAGCGCAGGGGGCGGGGAGCAGTTCTTC
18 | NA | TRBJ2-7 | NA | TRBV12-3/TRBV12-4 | CASSLYRGAGAISYEQYF | TGTGCCAGCAGTTTATATCGGGGGGCGGGAGCTATCTCCTACGAGCAGTACTTC
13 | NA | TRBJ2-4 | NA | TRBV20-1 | CSASETAKNIQYF | TGCAGTGCTAGCGAAACAGCCAAAAACATTCAGTACTTC
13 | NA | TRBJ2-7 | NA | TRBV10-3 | CAIRGRIADEQYF | TGTGCCATCCGTGGGAGGATCGCTGACGAGCAGTACTTC